The entry that follows covers one T cell receptor beta chain sequence. The data were taken from a study of control samples from healthy donors and cancer patients. The CDR3 consists of 15 residues. Trimming shortened V by 8 bases and J by 2 bases, and 18 bases separated the two germline ends. Looked up from germline, CDR1 is LNHDA and CDR2 is SQIVND (reference sequence). Produced via immunoSEQ multiplex PCR; TCRdb's table is partial and in-frame only. Here the sample spans about 130,000 clones, roughly 94% being singletons. Source material: PBMCs. The chain is built from TRBV19 and TRBJ2-5, with D possibly TRBD1 on 6 matching bases. This TCR came from a man in his fifties or sixties with colorectal cancer. Here the CDR3 reads CASSGLGATQETQYF. CDR3 DNA: TGTGCCAGTTCGGGCCTGGGGGCGACTCAAGAGACCCAGTACTTC.